This T cell receptor beta chain stems from a study of cytomegalovirus exposure and HLA in healthy donors. General study results and limits: Links to common viral pathogens appeared, in a later analysis, for several of the most significant clusters.

With 60 Vbeta and 13 Jbeta primers, the PCR was carried out. The table came from immunoSEQ multiplex PCR; TCRdb's copy has only in-frame clones and leaves some out. The table records about 110,000 clones, approximately 70% of them present only once. Participants comprised healthy donors of bone marrow. The V end was cut by 3 bases, the J end by 2 bases, with 14 bases between. The V gene's germline CDR1 is SGHRS and CDR2 YFSETQ. This CDR3 has 15 residues. A word on this clone: What it recognizes is unknown.

This receptor was taken from a woman in her 30s in good health and CMV-seronegative. Input material: PBMCs. This chain joins TRBV5-1 and TRBJ1-1, with D tentatively TRBD1 (5 bases). CDR3 nucleotides: TGCGCCAGCAGCTGGACTACGGGGCTTAACACTGAAGCTTTCTTT. Its protein product is CASSWTTGLNTEAFF.